This T cell receptor beta chain was documented in a study of shared clonotypes between healthy human individuals. TCRdb's copy holds only in-frame clones and misses some; the assay was immunoSEQ multiplex PCR. The profile shows approximately 2,300,000 clones, just under 95% of them singletons. The CD4+ fraction was divided into a CD45RA+ naive subset and a CD45RA-negative memory subset. V trimming: 4 bases; J trimming: 3 bases; junction bases outside the gene matches: 8. The CDR3 loop spans 15 amino acids. Germline CDR1 and CDR2: SQVTM and ANQGSEA. V usage is TRBV29-1 and J usage is TRBJ2-5; 10 nucleotides agree with TRBD2. The sequencing sample was made of naive CD4+ T cells from PBMCs. Described subset: CD45RA+ positively selected. The sequence was collected from a man between 18 and 35 years old in good health. Some clones in this sample may be carry-over from other donors' samples. The CDR3 is CSVVKSSGSEETQYF. The CDR3 bases are TGCAGCGTTGTTAAGTCTAGCGGGAGCGAAGAGACCCAGTACTTC. The full variable domain, completed using reference TRBV29-1 and TRBJ2-5, is SAVISQKPSRDICQRGTSLTIQCQVDSQVTMMFWYRQQPGQSLTLIATANQGSEATYESGFVIDKFPISRPNLTFSTLTVSNMSPEDSSIYLCSVVKSSGSEETQYFGPGTRLLVL.